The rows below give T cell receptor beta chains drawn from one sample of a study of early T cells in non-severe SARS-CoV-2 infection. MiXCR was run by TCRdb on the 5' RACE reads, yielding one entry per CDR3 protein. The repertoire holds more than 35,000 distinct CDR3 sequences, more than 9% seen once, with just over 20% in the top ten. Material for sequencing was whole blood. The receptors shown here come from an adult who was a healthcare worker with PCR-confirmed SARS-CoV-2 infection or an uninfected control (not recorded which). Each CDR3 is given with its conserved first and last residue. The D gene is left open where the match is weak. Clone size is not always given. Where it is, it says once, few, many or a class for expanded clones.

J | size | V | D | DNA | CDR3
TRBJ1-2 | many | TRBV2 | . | TGTGCCACCCCGGTCCCGGACCGGCACTATGGCTACACCTTC | CATPVPDRHYGYTF
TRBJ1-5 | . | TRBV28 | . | TGTGCCAGCAGTTTCGGGGGAAGGGGTAGCAATCAGCCCCAGCATTTT | CASSFGGRGSNQPQHF
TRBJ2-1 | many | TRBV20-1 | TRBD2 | TGCAGTGCTAGACCCGGGGGACTAGCGGGAGTAGGTCAGTTCTTC | CSARPGGLAGVGQFF
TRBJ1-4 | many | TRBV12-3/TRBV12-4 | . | TGTGCCAGCAGTCCCCGGGGGGAACGGCTGTTTTTT | CASSPRGERLFF
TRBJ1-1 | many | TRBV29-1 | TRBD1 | TGCAGCGTTGGACAGGGGATCACTGAAGCTTTCTTT | CSVGQGITEAFF
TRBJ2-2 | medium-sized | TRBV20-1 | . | TGCAGTGCTAGAGATGTCCGGGGGACGGAAACGAACACCGGGGAGCTGTTTTTT | CSARDVRGTETNTGELFF
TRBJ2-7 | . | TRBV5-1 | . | TGCGCCAGCAGCTGGACGGGGGTCTACGAGCAGTACTTC | CASSWTGVYEQYF
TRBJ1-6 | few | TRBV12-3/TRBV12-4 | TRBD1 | TGTGCCAGCAGTTCCCAGGGGGTGAGGAATTCACCCCTCCACTTT | CASSSQGVRNSPLHF
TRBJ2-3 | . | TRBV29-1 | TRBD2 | TGCAGCGTTGCCGGCGGGAGAGGGTCAGATACGCAGTATTTT | CSVAGGRGSDTQYF
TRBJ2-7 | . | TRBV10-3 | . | TGTGCCATCAGATCGGACGTTTTCGGGGACGAGCAGTACTTC | CAIRSDVFGDEQYF
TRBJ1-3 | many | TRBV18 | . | TGTGCCAGCTCACCACCGGTGGGGGCAGACTCTGGAAACACCATATATTTT | CASSPPVGADSGNTIYF
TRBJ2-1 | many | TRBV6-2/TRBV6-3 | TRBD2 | TGTGCCAGCAGTTACTCAGGGCTAGCGGGAGTCAATGAGCAGTTCTTC | CASSYSGLAGVNEQFF
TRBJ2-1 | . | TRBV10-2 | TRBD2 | TGCGCCAGCAGAGAAAGACCGGGACTAGCGGGATCGAGCTCCTACAATGAGCAGTTCTTC | CASRERPGLAGSSSYNEQFF
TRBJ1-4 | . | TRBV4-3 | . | TGCGCCAGCAGCCAAGATGGCAGGGGAGGTGAAAAACTGTTTTTT | CASSQDGRGGEKLFF
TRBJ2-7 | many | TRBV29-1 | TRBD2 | TGCAGCGTTGAAGTCCCGGGAGGCTACGAGCAGTACTTC | CSVEVPGGYEQYF
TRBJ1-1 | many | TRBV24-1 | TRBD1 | TGTGCCACCAGTGACGATCCCGGGACAGGGAGGACTGAAGCTTTCTTT | CATSDDPGTGRTEAFF
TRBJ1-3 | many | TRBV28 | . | TGTGCCAGCGCGGGACACCACTACTCTGGAAACACCATATATTTT | CASAGHHYSGNTIYF
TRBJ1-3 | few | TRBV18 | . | TGTGCCAGCTCACCAGGGTCTGGAAACACCATATATTTT | CASSPGSGNTIYF
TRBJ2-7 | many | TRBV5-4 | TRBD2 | TGTGCCAGCAGCCCGGGGAGGGGAAGACCCTACGAGCAGTACTTC | CASSPGRGRPYEQYF
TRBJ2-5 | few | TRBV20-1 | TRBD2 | TGCAGTGCTAGACCGGGACTAGCGGGTGCAAGGGAGACCCAGTACTTC | CSARPGLAGARETQYF
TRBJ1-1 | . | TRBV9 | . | TGTGCCAGCAGCGCGGGACACCTGAACACTGAAGCTTTCTTT | CASSAGHLNTEAFF
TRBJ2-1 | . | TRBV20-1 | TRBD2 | TGCAGTGCTAGAAAAATTAGCGGGAGCCCGAATGAGCAGTTCTTC | CSARKISGSPNEQFF
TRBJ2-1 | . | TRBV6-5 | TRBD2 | TGTGCCAGCACCGTTGGACTAGCGGGAACAGAGCAGTTCTTC | CASTVGLAGTEQFF
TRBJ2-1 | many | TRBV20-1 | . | TGCAGTGCCTCCAAGGGAACCAATGAGCAGTTCTTC | CSASKGTNEQFF
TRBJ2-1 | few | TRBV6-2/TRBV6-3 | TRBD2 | TGTGCCAGCAGTTACTCCCCTAGCGGGAGTTATGAGCAGTTCTTC | CASSYSPSGSYEQFF
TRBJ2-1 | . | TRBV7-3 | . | TGTGCCAGCAGCCCCGACAGGACGAACCTAAGCTCCTACAATGAGCAGTTCTTC | CASSPDRTNLSSYNEQFF
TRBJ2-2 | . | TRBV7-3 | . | TGTGCCAGCAGCTTAAGTCCTATAACCGGGGAGCTGTTTTTT | CASSLSPITGELFF
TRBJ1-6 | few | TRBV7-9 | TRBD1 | TGTGCCAGCAGCTTAGCGACAGGGAGCTCCTATAATTCACCCCTCCACTTT | CASSLATGSSYNSPLHF
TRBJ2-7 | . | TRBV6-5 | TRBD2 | TGTGCCAGCAGTTACACTAGCGGGAGCTACGAGCAGTACTTC | CASSYTSGSYEQYF
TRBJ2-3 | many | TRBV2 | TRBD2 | TGTGCCAGCAGTGAACGGGCGGGAGCCACCGTGGGTACGCAGTATTTT | CASSERAGATVGTQYF
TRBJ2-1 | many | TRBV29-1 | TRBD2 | TGCAGCGTTGGGTCCCTAGCGGGATACAATGAGCAGTTCTTC | CSVGSLAGYNEQFF
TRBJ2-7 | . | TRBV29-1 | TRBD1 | TGCAGTGTGGGGACAGGCCCTGGGGAGCAGTACTTC | CSVGTGPGEQYF
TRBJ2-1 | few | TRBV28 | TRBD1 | TGTGCCAGCCGAAGACAGGGGTTGCCGTTCTTC | CASRRQGLPFF
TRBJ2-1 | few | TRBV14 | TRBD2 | TGTGCCAGCAGCCCTGCCAGCGGGAGGAGGGGCAATGAGCAGTTCTTC | CASSPASGRRGNEQFF
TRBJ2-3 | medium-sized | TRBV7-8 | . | TGTGCCAGCAGCCTACTAGCTTTGACAGATACGCAGTATTTT | CASSLLALTDTQYF
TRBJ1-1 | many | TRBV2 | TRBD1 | TGTGCCAGCGGGGGACAGGGACGATCCATGAACACTGAAGCTTTCTTT | CASGGQGRSMNTEAFF
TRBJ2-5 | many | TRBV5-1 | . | TGCGCCAGCAGCTTGCCCCAAGAGACCCAGTACTTC | CASSLPQETQYF
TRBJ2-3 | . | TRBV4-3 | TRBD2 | TGCGCCAGCAGCCAAGGTCCTAGCGGGAGTGAGTGGGGCACAGATACGCAGTATTTT | CASSQGPSGSEWGTDTQYF
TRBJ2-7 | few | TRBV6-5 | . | TGTGCCAGCAGCCGTGGGCGCGAGCAGTACTTC | CASSRGREQYF
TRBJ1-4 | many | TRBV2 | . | TGTGCCAGCACAGGGTTTGAAAAACTGTTTTTT | CASTGFEKLFF
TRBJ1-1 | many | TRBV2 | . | TGTGCCAGCAAAGGGGCCACGAACACTGAAGCTTTCTTT | CASKGATNTEAFF
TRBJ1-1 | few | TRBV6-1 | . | TGTGCCAGTGTGGGGGTCCGGTATGAAGCTTTCTTT | CASVGVRYEAFF
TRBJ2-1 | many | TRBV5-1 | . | TGCGCCAGCAGCCCGACAGTCGTTTGGGACAATGAGCAGTTCTTC | CASSPTVVWDNEQFF
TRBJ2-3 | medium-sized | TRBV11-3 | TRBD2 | TGTGCCAGCAGCTCCACCGGACTAGCGGGAGGGCTGGGCACAGATACGCAGTATTTT | CASSSTGLAGGLGTDTQYF
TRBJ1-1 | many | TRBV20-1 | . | TGCAGTGCTAGAGATCTGGGCAGGGGGAACACTGAAGCTTTCTTT | CSARDLGRGNTEAFF
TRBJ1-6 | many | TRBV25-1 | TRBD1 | TGTGCCAGCAGGACCGGGACAGGGGGATCACCCCTCCACTTT | CASRTGTGGSPLHF
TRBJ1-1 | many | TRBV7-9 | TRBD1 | TGTGCCAGCAGCTCCGCGTGGACAGGTCCCACTGAAGCTTTCTTT | CASSSAWTGPTEAFF
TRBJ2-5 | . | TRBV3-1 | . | TGTGCCAGCAGCCAAATGACACGGTCAGGGCAAACAGGGACCCAGTACTTC | CASSQMTRSGQTGTQYF
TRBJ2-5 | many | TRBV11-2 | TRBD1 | TGTGCCAGCAGCCCCGGGACAGCACAAGAGACCCAGTACTTC | CASSPGTAQETQYF
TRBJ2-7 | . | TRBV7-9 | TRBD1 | TGTGCCAGCAGCTTAGTCATTGGGACAGGGGGTTACGAGCAGTACTTC | CASSLVIGTGGYEQYF
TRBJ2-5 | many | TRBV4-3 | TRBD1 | TGCGCCAGCAGCCAAGTCCTAGGACAGGGAGAGTACTTC | CASSQVLGQGEYF
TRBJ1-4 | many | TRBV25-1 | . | TGTGCCAGCAAAGGGGGGCCTAATGAAAAACTGTTTTTT | CASKGGPNEKLFF
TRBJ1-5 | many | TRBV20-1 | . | TGCAGTGCCACATCCCTCGTCAATCAGCCCCAGCATTTT | CSATSLVNQPQHF
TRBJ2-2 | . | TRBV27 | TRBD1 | TGTGCCAGCAGAACGGGACAGCCCGGGGAGCTGTTTTTT | CASRTGQPGELFF
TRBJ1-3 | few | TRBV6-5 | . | TGTGCCAGCAACAGCCCCATGGCGGCGAGCTCTGGAAACACCATATATTTT | CASNSPMAASSGNTIYF
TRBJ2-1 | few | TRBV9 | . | TGTGCCAGCAGCGTAGTGGACGGGAACATGCCCTACAATGAGCAGTTCTTC | CASSVVDGNMPYNEQFF
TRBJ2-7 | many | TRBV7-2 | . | TGTGCCAGCAGCTTAAGCTACGAGCAGTACTTC | CASSLSYEQYF
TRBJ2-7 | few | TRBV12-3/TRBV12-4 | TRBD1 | TGTGCCAGCAGAATTGGACAGGGTAGGAGCTACGAGCAGTACTTC | CASRIGQGRSYEQYF